This TCR beta chain was sequenced in a study of T cell repertoires in cytomegalovirus infection. The CDR3 runs to 12 residues. Germline loops: CDR1 KGHSH, CDR2 LQKENI. V lost 3 bases to trimming and J lost 6 bases, with 5 bases between them. From the reads, TCRdb called clonotypes with MiXCR, one entry per CDR3 protein. The sample shows 350,000 to 500,000 distinct CDR3 sequences, 31% of them seen only once. The sequencing sample was made of PBMCs. The V and J genes are TRBV18 and TRBJ2-2; D remains unclear. The sequence was obtained from a human donor in good health (CMV status not recorded). Some clones in this sample may be carry-over from other donors' samples. The CDR3 region has the DNA TGTGCCAGCTCACCCTACTCCGGGGAGCTGTTTTTT. As protein: CASSPYSGELFF.